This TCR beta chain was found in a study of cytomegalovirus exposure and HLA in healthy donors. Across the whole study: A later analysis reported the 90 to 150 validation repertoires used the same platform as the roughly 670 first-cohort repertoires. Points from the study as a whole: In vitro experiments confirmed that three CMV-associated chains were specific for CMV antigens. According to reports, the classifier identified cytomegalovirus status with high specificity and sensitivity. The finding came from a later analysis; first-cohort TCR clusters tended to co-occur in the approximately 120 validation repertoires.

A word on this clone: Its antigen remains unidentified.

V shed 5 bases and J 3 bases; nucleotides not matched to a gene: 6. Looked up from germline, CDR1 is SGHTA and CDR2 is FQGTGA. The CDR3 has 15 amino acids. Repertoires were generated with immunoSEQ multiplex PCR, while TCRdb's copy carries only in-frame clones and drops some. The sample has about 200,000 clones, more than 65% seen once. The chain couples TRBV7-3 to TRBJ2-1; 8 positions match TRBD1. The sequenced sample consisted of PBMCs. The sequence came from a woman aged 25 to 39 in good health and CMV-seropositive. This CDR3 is CASSADRDHYNEQFF. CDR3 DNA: TGTGCCAGCAGCGCGGACAGGGACCACTACAATGAGCAGTTCTTC.